This entry concerns a single T cell receptor (beta chain). This entry comes from a study of cytomegalovirus exposure and HLA in healthy donors. The PCR was carried out with 60 Vbeta primers and 13 Jbeta primers. TCRdb keeps only in-frame clones here, not all; method: immunoSEQ multiplex PCR. The sample has some 150,000 clones, about 85% seen once. This sequence was found in a boy aged 2 to 9 in good health and CMV-seronegative. The sequenced material came from PBMCs.

The CDR3 DNA is TGTGCCTGGAGTACCGGGGGGGCGGTAGATACGCAGTATTTT. Translated, it gives CAWSTGGAVDTQYF. This chain joins TRBV30 and TRBJ2-3, with 8 bases fitting TRBD2. CDR1 GTSNPN and CDR2 SVGIG come from the germline V gene (reference sequence). The CDR3 is 14 amino acids. V gave up 2 bases and J gave up 5 bases; unmatched junction bases: 6.